Given below is one TCR beta chain in context. Authors' processing steps: Amplification of reference gene primers was used by the study to estimate nucleated cell counts. Assay: immunoSEQ multiplex PCR; the TCRdb copy retains only in-frame clones and omits some. V and J calls and clone size are copied from that table; D and trimming were computed from the DNA. The sample lists roughly 200,000 clones, around 89% occurring once. These data originate in a study of blood T cell repertoires in COVID-19. Study context: COVID-19 samples, acute and convalescent, were from the United States, Italy and Spain. PBMCs, B-cell-depleted T cells, or T cells provided the cDNA or gDNA that made up the material.

Germline V CDR1 and CDR2: MNHEY, SVGAGI. The CDR3 has 15 residues. Trimming cost V 5 bases and J 0 bases; bases outside gene matches: 6. The sample was peripheral blood. This sequence originates from a woman in her 30s with acute or convalescent COVID-19. The gene calls are TRBV6-5 and TRBJ2-7; TRBD1 agrees at 8 bases. The CDR3 spells CASSTRDRSSYEQYF. In nucleotides, the CDR3 is TGTGCCAGCAGTACTCGGGACAGGAGCTCCTACGAGCAGTACTTC.